The TCR beta chain described here comes from a study of PD-1 blockade in classical Hodgkin lymphoma. General study points: Among the patients, those starting nivolumab under 1 year after ASCT were excluded. Newly diagnosed patients had diversity similar to the baseline diversity of complete responders. Significantly greater TCR diversity emerged by C4D1 in CD4+ cells but not CD8+ cells.

CDR3 length equals 16 residues. Trimming took off 6 bases at V and 1 base at J, with 18 bases between the two ends. Germline values: CDR1 MGHRA, CDR2 YSYEKL. Sequencing was performed with immunoSEQ multiplex PCR; in TCRdb, only in-frame clones are kept and a portion is missing. The sample consists of fewer than 65,000 clones, around 91% of them appearing once. This clone showed up just a few times. Antigen: not known. Every patient was affected by relapse after autologous stem cell transplantation, while exposure to brentuximab vedotin was not uniform. V and J are TRBV4-1 and TRBJ1-1, with D tentatively TRBD1 (5 bases). This TCR was sampled from a human donor with classical Hodgkin lymphoma. Sequencing used peripheral blood mononuclear cells (PBMCs), obtained at baseline. CDR3 bases: TGCGCCAGCAGTCAAAGGCCTATTAGGGGGAACACTGAAGCTTTCTTT. Amino acid sequence: CASSQRPIRGNTEAFF.